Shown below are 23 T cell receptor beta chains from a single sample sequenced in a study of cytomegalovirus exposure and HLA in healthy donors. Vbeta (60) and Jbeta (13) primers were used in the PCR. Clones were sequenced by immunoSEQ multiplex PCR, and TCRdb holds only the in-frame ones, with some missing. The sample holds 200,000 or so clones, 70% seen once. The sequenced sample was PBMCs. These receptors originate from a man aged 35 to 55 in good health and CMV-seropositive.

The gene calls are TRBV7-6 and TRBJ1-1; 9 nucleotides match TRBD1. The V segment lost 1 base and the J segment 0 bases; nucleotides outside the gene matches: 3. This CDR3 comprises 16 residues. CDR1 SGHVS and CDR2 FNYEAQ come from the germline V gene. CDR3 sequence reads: CASSLDRGPVNTEAFF. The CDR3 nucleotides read TGTGCCAGCAGCTTAGACAGGGGGCCTGTGAACACTGAAGCTTTCTTT.

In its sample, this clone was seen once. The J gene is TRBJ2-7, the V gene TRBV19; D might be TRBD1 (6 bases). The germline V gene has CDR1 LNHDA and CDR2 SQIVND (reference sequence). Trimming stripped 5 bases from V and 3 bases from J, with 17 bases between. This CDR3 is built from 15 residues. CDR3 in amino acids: CASSPTGRAVYEQYF. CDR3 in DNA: TGTGCCAGTAGTCCTACAGGGCGAGCCGTCTACGAGCAGTACTTC.

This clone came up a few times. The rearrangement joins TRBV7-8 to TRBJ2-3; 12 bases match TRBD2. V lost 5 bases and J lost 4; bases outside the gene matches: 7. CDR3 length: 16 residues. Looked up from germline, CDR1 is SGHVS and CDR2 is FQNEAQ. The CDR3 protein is CASSPRLAGVADTQYF. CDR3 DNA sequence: TGTGCCAGCAGCCCTAGACTAGCGGGGGTCGCAGATACGCAGTATTTT.

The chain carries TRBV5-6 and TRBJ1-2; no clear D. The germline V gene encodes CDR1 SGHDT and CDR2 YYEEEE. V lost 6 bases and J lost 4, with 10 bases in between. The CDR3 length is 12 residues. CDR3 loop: CASIKRGYGYTF. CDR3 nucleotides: TGTGCCAGCATTAAACGGGGCTATGGCTACACCTTC.

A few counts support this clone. As DNA, the CDR3 is TGTGCCAGCAGTTACAGGCGTAGCGGGGGGGACTCTGCGCAGTATTTT. Translating gives CASSYRRSGGDSAQYF. The gene calls are TRBV6-5 and TRBJ2-3; 11 bases map to TRBD2. Germline V gene data show CDR1 as MNHEY and CDR2 as SVGAGI. V shed 2 bases and J 10 bases; nucleotides not matched to a gene: 11. The CDR3 sequence is 16 residues long.

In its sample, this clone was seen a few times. CDR3 residues: CASSGLGADTQYF. CDR3 DNA: TGTGCCAGCAGTGGACTAGGAGCAGATACGCAGTATTTT. The rearrangement joins TRBV2 to TRBJ2-3, with TRBD2 as a possible D gene (6 bases). CDR1 is SNHLY, CDR2 FYNNEI, per germline. V was cut by 4 bases and J by 4 bases, with 9 bases left in between. This CDR3 comprises 13 residues.

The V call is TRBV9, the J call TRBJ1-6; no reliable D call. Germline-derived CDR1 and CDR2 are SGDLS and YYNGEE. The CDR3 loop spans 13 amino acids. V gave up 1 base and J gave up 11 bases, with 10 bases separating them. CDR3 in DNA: TGTGCCAGCAGCGTACGGGAGAGGGCACCCCTCCACTTT. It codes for CASSVRERAPLHF.

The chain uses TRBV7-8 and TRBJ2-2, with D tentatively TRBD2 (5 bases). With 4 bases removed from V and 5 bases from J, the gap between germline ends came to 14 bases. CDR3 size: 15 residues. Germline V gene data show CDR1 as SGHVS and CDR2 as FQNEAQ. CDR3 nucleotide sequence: TGTGCCAGCAGCTCGCGATTCGAGGGTACCGGGGAGCTGTTTTTT. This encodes CASSSRFEGTGELFF.

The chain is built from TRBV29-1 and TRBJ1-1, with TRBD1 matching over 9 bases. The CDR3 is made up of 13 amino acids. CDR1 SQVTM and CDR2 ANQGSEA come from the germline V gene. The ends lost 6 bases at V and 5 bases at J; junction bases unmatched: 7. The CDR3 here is CSVKQGARTEAFF. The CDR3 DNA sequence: TGCAGCGTCAAACAGGGGGCGCGAACTGAAGCTTTCTTT.

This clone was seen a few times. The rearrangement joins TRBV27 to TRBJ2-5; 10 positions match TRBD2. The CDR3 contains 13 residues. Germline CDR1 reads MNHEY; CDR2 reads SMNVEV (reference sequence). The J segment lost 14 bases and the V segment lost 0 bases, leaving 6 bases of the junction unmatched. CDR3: CASSLSTSGVFYF. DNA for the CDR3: TGTGCCAGCAGTTTATCTACTAGCGGGGTATTCTACTTC.

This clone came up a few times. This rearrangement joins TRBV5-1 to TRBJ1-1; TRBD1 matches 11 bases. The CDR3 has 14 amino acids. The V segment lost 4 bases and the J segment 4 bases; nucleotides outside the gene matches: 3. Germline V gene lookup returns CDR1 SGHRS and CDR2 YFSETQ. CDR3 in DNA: TGCGCCAGCAGCGTCGGGACAGGGGGCACTGAAGCTTTCTTT. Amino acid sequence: CASSVGTGGTEAFF.

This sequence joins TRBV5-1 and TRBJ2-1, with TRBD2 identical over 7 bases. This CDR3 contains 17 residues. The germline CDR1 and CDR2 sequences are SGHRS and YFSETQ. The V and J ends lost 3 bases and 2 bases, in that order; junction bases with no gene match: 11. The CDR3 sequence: CASSSQRLAETYNEQFF. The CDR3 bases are TGCGCCAGCAGCTCGCAGCGCCTAGCGGAAACCTACAATGAGCAGTTCTTC.

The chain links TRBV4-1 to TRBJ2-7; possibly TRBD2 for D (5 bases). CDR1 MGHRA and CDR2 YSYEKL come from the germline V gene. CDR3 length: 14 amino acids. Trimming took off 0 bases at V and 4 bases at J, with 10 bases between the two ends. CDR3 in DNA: TGCGCCAGCAGCCAAGATCGGGCGGGTTACGAGCAGTACTTC. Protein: CASSQDRAGYEQYF.

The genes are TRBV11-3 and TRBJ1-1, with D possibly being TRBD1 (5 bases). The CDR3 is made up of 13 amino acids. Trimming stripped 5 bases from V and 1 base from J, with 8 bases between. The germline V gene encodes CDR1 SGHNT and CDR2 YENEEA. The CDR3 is CASSRQTNTEAFF. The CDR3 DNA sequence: TGTGCCAGCAGCAGACAGACGAACACTGAAGCTTTCTTT. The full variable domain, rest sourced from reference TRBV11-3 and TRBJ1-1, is EAGVVQSPRYKIIEKKQPVAFWCNPISGHNTLYWYLQNLGQGPELLIRYENEEAVDDSQLPKDRFSAERLKGVDSTLKIQPAELGDSAVYLCASSRQTNTEAFFGQGTRLTVV.

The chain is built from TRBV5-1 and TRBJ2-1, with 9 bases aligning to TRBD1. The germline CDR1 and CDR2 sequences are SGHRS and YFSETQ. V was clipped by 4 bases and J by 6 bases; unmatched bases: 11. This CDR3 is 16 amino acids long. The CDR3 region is CASSTTGTGRPNEQFF. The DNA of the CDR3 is TGCGCCAGCAGCACCACCGGGACAGGGAGGCCCAATGAGCAGTTCTTC.

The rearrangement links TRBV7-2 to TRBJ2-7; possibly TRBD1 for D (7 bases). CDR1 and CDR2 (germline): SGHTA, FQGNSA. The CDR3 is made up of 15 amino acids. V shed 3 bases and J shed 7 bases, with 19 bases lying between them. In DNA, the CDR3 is TGTGCCAGCAGCTTTAGGGGACAGAGGGCGGGGGAGCAGTACTTC. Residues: CASSFRGQRAGEQYF.

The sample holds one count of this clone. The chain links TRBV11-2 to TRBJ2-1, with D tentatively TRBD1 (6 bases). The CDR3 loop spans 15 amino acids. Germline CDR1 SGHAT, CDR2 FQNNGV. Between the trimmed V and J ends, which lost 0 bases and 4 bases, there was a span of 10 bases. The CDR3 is CASSLEQGFYNEQFF. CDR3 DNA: TGTGCCAGCAGCTTAGAACAGGGATTTTACAATGAGCAGTTCTTC. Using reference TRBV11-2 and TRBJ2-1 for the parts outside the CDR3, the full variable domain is EAGVAQSPRYKIIEKRQSVAFWCNPISGHATLYWYQQILGQGPKLLIQFQNNGVVDDSQLPKDRFSAERLKGVDSTLKIQPAKLEDSAVYLCASSLEQGFYNEQFFGPGTRLTVL.

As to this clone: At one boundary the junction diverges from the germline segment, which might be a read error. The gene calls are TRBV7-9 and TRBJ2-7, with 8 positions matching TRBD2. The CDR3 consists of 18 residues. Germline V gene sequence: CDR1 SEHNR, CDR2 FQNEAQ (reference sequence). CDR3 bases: TGTTCCAGCAGCGTCGGCGGACTAGCCGTGAACCTTCAATACGAGCAGTACTTC. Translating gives CSSSVGGLAVNLQYEQYF.

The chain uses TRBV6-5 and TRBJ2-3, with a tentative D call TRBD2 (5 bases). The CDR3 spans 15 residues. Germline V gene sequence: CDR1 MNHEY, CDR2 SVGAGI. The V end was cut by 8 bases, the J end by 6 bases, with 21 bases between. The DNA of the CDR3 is TGTGCCAGCCGTCTGAGCGGATATTCCACGGATACGCAGTATTTT. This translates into CASRLSGYSTDTQYF.

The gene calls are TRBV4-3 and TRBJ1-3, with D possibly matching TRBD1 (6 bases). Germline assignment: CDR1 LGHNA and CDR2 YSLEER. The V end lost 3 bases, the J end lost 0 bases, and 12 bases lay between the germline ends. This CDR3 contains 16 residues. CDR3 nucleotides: TGCGCCAGCAGCCACGCTACAGGGACCTCTGGAAACACCATATATTTT. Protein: CASSHATGTSGNTIYF.

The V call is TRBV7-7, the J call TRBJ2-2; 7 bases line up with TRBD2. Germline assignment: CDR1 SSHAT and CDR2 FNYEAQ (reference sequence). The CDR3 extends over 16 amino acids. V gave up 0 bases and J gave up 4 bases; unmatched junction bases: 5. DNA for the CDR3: TGTGCCAGCAGCTTAGCAGGGTCGGGGGGCACCGGGGAGCTGTTTTTT. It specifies CASSLAGSGGTGELFF. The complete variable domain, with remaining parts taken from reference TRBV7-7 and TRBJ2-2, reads GAGVSQSPRYKVTKRGQDVTLRCDPISSHATLYWYQQALGQGPEFLTYFNYEAQPDKSGLPSDRFSAERPEGSISTLTIQRTEQRDSAMYRCASSLAGSGGTGELFFGEGSRLTVL.

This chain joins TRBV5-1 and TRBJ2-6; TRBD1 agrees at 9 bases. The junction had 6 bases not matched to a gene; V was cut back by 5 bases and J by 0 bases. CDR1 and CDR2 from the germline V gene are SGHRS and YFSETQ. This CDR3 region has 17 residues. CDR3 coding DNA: TGCGCCAGCAGTCCGACAGGGGGGACCTCTGGGGCCAACGTCCTGACTTTC. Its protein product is CASSPTGGTSGANVLTF.

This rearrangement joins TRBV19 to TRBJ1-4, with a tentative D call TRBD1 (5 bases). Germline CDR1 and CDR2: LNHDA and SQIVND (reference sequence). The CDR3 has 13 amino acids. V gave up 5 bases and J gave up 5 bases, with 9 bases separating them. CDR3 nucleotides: TGTGCCAGTAGTTGGCGGACAAATGAAAAACTGTTTTTT. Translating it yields CASSWRTNEKLFF.